The clone carrying this T cell receptor beta chain showed up many times. The entry originates in a study of identical twins. In TCRdb, the 5' RACE reads were re-called with MiXCR into one record per CDR3 protein. The data show under 1 million distinct CDR3 sequences, roughly an eighth seen once. V was trimmed by 0 bases and J by 0 bases, leaving 6 bases between them. CDR1 and CDR2 from the germline V gene are MNHEY and SVGEGT. The CDR3 extends over 15 amino acids. This sample also belongs to another study, concerning yellow fever vaccine responses in identical twins.

This TCR was recovered from a woman under 30 in good health. V is TRBV6-2 or TRBV6-3 and J is TRBJ2-1; D may match TRBD1 or TRBD2 (5 bases each). Sequencing used PBMCs. Here the CDR3 DNA reads TGTGCCAGCAGTTACTCGGGGACCTCCTACAATGAGCAGTTCTTC. Translation: CASSYSGTSYNEQFF.